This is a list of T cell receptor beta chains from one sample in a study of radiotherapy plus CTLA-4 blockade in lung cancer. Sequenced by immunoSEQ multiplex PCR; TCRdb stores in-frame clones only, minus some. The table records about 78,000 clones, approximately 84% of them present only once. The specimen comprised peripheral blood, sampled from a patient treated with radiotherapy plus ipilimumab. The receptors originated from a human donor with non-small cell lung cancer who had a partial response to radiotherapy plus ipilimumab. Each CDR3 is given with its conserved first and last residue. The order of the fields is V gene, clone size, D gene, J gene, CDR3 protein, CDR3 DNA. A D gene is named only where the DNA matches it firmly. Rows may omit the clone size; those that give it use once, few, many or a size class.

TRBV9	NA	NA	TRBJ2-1	CASSVADLAGQGNEQLF	TGTGCCAGCAGCGTAGCGGATTTAGCGGGACAGGGCAATGAGCAGCTCTTC
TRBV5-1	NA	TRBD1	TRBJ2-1	CASRPQGQTYNEQFF	TGCGCCAGCAGGCCCCAGGGACAGACCTACAATGAGCAGTTCTTC
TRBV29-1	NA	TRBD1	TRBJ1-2	CSVEGGVARDRGKGYTF	TGCAGCGTTGAAGGTGGGGTGGCCCGGGACAGGGGGAAAGGCTACACCTTC
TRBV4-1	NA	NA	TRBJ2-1	CASSQDRGLEQFF	TGCGCCAGCAGCCAAGATCGGGGTTTGGAGCAGTTCTTC
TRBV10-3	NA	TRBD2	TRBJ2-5	CAISEPPGGGLRETQYF	TGTGCCATCAGTGAGCCCCCCGGCGGGGGGCTTCGGGAGACCCAGTACTTC
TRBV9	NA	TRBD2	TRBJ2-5	CASSPRAGGNQETQYF	TGTGCCAGCAGCCCTCGTGCGGGGGGAAATCAAGAGACCCAGTACTTC
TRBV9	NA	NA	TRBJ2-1	CASSPTGILYNEQFF	TGTGCCAGCAGCCCGACCGGGATCCTCTACAATGAGCAGTTCTTC
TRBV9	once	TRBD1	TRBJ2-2	CASSVKGQGATPNTGELFF	TGTGCCAGCAGCGTAAAGGGACAGGGGGCTACACCGAACACCGGGGAGCTGTTTTTT
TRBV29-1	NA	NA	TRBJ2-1	CSVRTGRGNNEQFF	TGCAGCGTTAGAACAGGGCGCGGTAACAATGAGCAGTTCTTC
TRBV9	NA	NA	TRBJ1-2	CASSVGQGIYGYTF	TGTGCCAGCAGCGTAGGTCAGGGGATCTATGGCTACACCTTC
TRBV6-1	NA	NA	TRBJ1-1	CASTRTGATEAFF	TGTGCCAGCACCCGAACAGGTGCCACTGAAGCTTTCTTT
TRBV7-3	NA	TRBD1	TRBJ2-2	CASSRTTGARTGELFF	TGTGCCAGCAGCCGTACCACAGGGGCCAGGACCGGGGAGCTGTTTTTT
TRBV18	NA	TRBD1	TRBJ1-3	CASSSQGAAGNTIYF	TGTGCCAGCTCATCTCAGGGGGCAGCGGGAAACACCATATATTTT
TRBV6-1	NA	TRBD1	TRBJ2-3	CASRRDSVTDTQYF	TGTGCCAGCCGCCGGGACAGCGTCACAGATACGCAGTATTTT
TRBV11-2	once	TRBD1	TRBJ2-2	CASSFFSLRGPNTGELFF	TGTGCCAGCAGCTTCTTCTCGTTGAGGGGGCCGAACACCGGGGAGCTGTTTTTT
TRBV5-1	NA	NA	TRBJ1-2	CASSRDSLKPYGYTF	TGCGCCAGCAGCCGGGACTCTTTGAAACCCTATGGCTACACCTTC
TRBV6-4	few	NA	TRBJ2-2	CASSDSTDGELFF	TGTGCCAGCAGTGACTCGACAGACGGGGAGCTGTTTTTT
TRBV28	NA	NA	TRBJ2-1	CASSLGGSSNEQFF	TGTGCCAGCAGTCTAGGTGGATCGAGCAATGAGCAGTTCTTC
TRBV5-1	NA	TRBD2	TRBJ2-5	CASSSRTSGRVETQYF	TGCGCCAGCAGCTCCAGGACTAGCGGGAGGGTTGAGACCCAGTACTTC
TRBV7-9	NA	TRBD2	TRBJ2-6	CASSGLAGSGANVLTF	TGTGCCAGCTCGGGACTAGCGGGATCTGGGGCCAACGTCCTGACTTTC
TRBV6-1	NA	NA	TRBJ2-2	CASSVNRDPGELFF	TGTGCCAGCAGTGTAAACAGGGACCCCGGGGAGCTGTTTTTT
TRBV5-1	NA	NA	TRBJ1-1	CASSFDQGRMTEAFF	TGCGCCAGCAGCTTCGATCAGGGGCGAATGACTGAAGCTTTCTTT
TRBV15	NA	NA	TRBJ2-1	CATSRMSSWEREYNEQFF	TGTGCCACCAGCAGAATGAGTAGCTGGGAGCGCGAGTACAATGAGCAGTTCTTC
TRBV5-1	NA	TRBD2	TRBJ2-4	CASSPGGRDLTLAKNIQYF	TGCGCCAGCAGCCCGGGAGGTAGGGACCTTACTCTAGCCAAAAACATTCAGTACTTC
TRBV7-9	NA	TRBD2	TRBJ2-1	CASSSPRASGRDEQFF	TGTGCCAGCAGCTCCCCCCGGGCTAGCGGGAGGGATGAGCAGTTCTTC
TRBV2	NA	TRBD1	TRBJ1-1	CASKDKITGENTEAFF	TGTGCCAGCAAGGATAAGATTACAGGGGAGAACACTGAAGCTTTCTTT
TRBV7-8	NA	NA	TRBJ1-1	CASSLDRQNTEAFF	TGTGCCAGCAGCCTAGACCGACAGAACACTGAAGCTTTCTTT
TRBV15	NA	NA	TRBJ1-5	CATSNNPGGNQPQHF	TGTGCCACCAGCAACAACCCCGGGGGCAATCAGCCCCAGCATTTT
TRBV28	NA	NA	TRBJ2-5	CASSPPGLLQYF	TGTGCCAGCAGCCCCCCGGGACTCCTGCAGTACTTC
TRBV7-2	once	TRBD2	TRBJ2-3	CASSLALAGARDTQYF	TGTGCCAGCAGCTTAGCGCTAGCGGGGGCCCGGGATACGCAGTATTTT
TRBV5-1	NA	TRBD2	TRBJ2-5	CASAAGGQETQYF	TGCGCCAGCGCCGCGGGAGGGCAAGAGACCCAGTACTTC
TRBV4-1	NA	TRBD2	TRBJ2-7	CASSQAVSGGYEQYF	TGCGCCAGCAGCCAAGCCGTGAGCGGGGGCTACGAGCAGTACTTC
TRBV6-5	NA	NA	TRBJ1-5	CASSPTGYSNQPQHF	TGTGCCAGCAGTCCTACAGGGTATAGCAATCAGCCCCAGCATTTT
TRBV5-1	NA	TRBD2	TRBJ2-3	CASKPEIGTTIRTDTQYF	TGCGCCAGCAAGCCGGAGATCGGGACTACGATCCGCACAGATACGCAGTATTTT
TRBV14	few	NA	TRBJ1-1	CASSQVGGRTEAFF	TGTGCCAGCAGCCAAGTAGGAGGGAGGACTGAAGCTTTCTTT
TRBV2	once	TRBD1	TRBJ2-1	CASNRGSADEQFF	TGTGCCAGTAACAGGGGGTCCGCGGATGAGCAGTTCTTC
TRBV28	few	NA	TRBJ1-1	CASRAMNTEAFF	TGTGCCAGCAGAGCCATGAACACTGAAGCTTTCTTT
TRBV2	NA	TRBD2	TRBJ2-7	CASKAAGSSYEQYF	TGTGCCAGCAAAGCAGCGGGATCGTCCTACGAGCAGTACTTC
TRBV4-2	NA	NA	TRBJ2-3	CASSGLATTTDTQYF	TGTGCCAGCAGCGGGCTAGCGACAACTACAGATACGCAGTATTTT
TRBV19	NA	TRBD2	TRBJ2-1	CASKIGTRENEQFF	TGTGCCAGTAAGATTGGGACTAGGGAGAATGAGCAGTTCTTC
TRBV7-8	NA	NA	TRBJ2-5	CASSPRWAQETQYF	TGTGCCAGCAGCCCCCGGTGGGCTCAAGAGACCCAGTACTTC
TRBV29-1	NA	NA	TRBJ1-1	CSVVGGTTEAFF	TGCAGCGTTGTAGGCGGGACCACTGAAGCTTTCTTT
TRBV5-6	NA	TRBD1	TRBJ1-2	CASSSRDRGIYGYTF	TGTGCCAGCAGCTCCCGGGACAGGGGGATTTATGGCTACACCTTC
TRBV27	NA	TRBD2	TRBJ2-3	CASSLASGKITDTQYF	TGTGCCAGCAGTTTAGCTAGCGGGAAGATCACAGATACGCAGTATTTT
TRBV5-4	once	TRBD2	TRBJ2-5	CASSSGGTSGRAAETQYF	TGTGCCAGCAGCTCAGGGGGCACTAGCGGGAGGGCCGCAGAGACCCAGTACTTC
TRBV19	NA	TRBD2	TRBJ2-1	CASSRGSFYGRTSYNEQFF	TGTGCCAGTAGTAGGGGTTCTTTTTACGGGAGGACTTCCTACAATGAGCAGTTCTTC
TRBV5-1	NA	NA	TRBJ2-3	CASSLILATDTQYF	TGCGCCAGCAGCTTGATCCTAGCCACAGATACGCAGTATTTT
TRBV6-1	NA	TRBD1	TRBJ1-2	CASSGRANRGFNYGYTF	TGTGCCAGCAGTGGCAGAGCTAACAGGGGCTTTAACTATGGCTACACCTTC
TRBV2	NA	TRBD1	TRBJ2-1	CASSPEQGSAYNEQFF	TGTGCCAGCAGTCCAGAACAGGGGTCAGCCTACAATGAGCAGTTCTTC
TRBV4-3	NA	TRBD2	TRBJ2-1	CASSQDKLAWYEQFF	TGCGCCAGCAGCCAAGATAAACTAGCGTGGTATGAGCAGTTCTTC
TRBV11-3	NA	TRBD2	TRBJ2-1	CASSSQGTSALNEQFF	TGTGCCAGCAGCTCACAGGGGACTAGCGCCCTCAATGAGCAGTTCTTC
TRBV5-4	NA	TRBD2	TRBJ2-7	CASSQSGRGRYEQYF	TGTGCCAGCAGCCAGAGCGGGAGAGGTCGGTACGAGCAGTACTTC
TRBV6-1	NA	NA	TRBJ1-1	CASRTGLNTEAFF	TGTGCCAGCAGAACAGGCCTGAACACTGAAGCTTTCTTT
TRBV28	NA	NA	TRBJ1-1	CASGSTVMNTEAFF	TGTGCCAGCGGCTCGACAGTCATGAACACTGAAGCTTTCTTT
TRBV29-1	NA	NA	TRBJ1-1	CSVAVDRNTEAFF	TGCAGCGTTGCTGTTGACAGGAACACTGAAGCTTTCTTT
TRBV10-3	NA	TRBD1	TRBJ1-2	CAISERRQGAYGYTF	TGTGCCATCAGTGAAAGAAGACAGGGCGCCTATGGCTACACCTTC
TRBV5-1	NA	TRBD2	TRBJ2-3	CASSLEGSSGRDTQYF	TGCGCCAGCAGCTTGGAGGGGTCTAGCGGGAGGGATACGCAGTATTTT
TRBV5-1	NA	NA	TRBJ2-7	CASTPSPTSETDEQYF	TGCGCCAGCACCCCGTCCCCGACTAGTGAAACTGACGAGCAGTACTTC
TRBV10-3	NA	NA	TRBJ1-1	CAIRPLLGGLNTEAFF	TGTGCCATCAGACCTCTTTTGGGGGGTCTTAACACTGAAGCTTTCTTT
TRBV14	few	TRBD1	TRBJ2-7	CASSQQGVINEQYF	TGTGCCAGCAGCCAGCAGGGGGTGATCAACGAGCAGTACTTC